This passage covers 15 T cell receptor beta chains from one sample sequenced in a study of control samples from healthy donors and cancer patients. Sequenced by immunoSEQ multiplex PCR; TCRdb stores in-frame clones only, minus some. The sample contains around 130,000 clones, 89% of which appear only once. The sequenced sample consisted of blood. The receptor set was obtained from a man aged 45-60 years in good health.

For the CDR3, the DNA is TGTGCCAGCAGTTACTTAGGCACTGAAGCTTTCTTT. It specifies CASSYLGTEAFF. The chain is built from TRBV6-5 and TRBJ1-1; D is ambiguous. Germline V CDR1 and CDR2: MNHEY, SVGAGI. V lost 1 base and J lost 4, with 4 bases in between. CDR3 length equals 12 residues.

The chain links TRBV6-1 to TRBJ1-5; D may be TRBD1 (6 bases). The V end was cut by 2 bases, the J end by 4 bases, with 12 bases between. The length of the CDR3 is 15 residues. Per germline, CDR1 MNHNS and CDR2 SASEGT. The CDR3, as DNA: TGTGCCAGCAGTGAAATACAGGGCTCTAATCAGCCCCAGCATTTT. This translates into CASSEIQGSNQPQHF.

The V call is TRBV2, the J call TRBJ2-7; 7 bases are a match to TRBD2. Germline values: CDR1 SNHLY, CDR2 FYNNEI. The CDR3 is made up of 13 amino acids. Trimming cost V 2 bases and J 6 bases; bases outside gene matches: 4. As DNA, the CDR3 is TGTGCCAGCAGTGAATGGGAGGGGACCGAGCAGTACTTC. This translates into CASSEWEGTEQYF.

CDR3 in amino acids: CAWKGTKMQAFF. In nucleotides, the CDR3 is TGTGCCTGGAAAGGGACGAAAATGCAAGCTTTCTTT. J is TRBJ1-1 and V is TRBV30; D is possibly TRBD1 (5 bases). This CDR3 has 12 amino acids. Looked up from germline, CDR1 is GTSNPN and CDR2 is SVGIG (reference sequence). Trimming pared 4 bases from V and 9 bases from J, leaving 15 bases between.

CDR3 loop: CASSSIPGPSYEQYF. The CDR3 region has the DNA TGTGCCAGCAGCAGTATCCCAGGACCCAGCTACGAGCAGTACTTC. The chain carries TRBV7-2 and TRBJ2-7; D unresolved. Germline assignment: CDR1 SGHTA and CDR2 FQGNSA. Trimming left V 5 bases short and J 3 bases short, with 17 bases between. This CDR3 contains 15 residues.

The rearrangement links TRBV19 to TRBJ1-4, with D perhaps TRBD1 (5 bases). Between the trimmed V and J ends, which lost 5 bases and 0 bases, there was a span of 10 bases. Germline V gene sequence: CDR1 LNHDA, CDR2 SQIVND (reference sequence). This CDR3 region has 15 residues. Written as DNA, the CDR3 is TGTGCCAGTAGTGGGACTGTTGCAACTAATGAAAAACTGTTTTTT. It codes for CASSGTVATNEKLFF.

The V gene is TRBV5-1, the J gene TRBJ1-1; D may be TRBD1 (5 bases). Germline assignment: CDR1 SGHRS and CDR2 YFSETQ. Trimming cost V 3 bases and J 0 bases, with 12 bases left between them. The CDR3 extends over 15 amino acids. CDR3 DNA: TGCGCCAGCAGCTCGTCCGGGACGGTGAACACTGAAGCTTTCTTT. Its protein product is CASSSSGTVNTEAFF.

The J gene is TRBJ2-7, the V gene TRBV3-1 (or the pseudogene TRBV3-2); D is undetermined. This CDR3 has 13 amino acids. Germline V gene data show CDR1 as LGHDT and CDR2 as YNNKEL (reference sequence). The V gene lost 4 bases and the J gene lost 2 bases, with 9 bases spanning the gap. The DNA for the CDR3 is TGTGCCAGCAGCCTTCACGAGACCTACGAGCAGTACTTC. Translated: CASSLHETYEQYF.

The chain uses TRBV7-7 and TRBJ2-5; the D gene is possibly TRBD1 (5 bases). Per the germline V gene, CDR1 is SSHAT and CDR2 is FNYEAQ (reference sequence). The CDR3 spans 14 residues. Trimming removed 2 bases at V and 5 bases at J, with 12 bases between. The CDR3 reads CASSLTGPVETQYF. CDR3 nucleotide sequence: TGTGCCAGCAGCTTAACAGGCCCCGTTGAGACCCAGTACTTC.

The CDR3: CASKARGGFGELFF. CDR3 DNA sequence: TGTGCCAGCAAGGCCAGAGGGGGCTTCGGGGAGCTGTTTTTT. The rearrangement joins TRBV2 to TRBJ2-2; 7 bases line up with TRBD1. V lost 7 bases to trimming and J lost 7 bases; unmatched junction nucleotides: 9. CDR1 SNHLY and CDR2 FYNNEI come from the germline V gene. This CDR3 comprises 14 residues.

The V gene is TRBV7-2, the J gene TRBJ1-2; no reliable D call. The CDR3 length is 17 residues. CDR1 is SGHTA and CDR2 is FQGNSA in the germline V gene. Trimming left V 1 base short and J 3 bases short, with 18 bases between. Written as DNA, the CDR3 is TGTGCCAGCAGCTTAGACCCTCAGGAGGGTGCCGACTATGGCTACACCTTC. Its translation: CASSLDPQEGADYGYTF.

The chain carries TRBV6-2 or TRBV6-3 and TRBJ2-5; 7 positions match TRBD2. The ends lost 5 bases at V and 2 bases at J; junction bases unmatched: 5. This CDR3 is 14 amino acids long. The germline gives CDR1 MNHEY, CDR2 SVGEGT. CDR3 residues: CASSPWTSQETQYF. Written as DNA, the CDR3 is TGTGCCAGCAGTCCATGGACTAGTCAAGAGACCCAGTACTTC.

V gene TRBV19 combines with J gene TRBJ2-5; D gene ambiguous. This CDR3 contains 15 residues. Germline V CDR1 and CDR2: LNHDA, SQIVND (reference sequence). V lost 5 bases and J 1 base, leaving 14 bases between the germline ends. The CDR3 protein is CASSPFGPAQETQYF. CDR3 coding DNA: TGTGCCAGTAGTCCCTTCGGACCCGCCCAAGAGACCCAGTACTTC.

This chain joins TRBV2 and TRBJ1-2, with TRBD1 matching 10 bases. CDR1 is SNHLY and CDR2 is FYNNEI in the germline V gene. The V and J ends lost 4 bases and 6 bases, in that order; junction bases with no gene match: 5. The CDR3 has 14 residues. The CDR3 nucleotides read TGTGCCAGCAGTGCGTCGACAGGGGGCGATGGCTACACCTTC. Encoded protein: CASSASTGGDGYTF.

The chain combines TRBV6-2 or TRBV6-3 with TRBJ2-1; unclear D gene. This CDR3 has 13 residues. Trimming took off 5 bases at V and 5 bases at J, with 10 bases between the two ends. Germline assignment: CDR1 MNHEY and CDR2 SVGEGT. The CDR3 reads CASSPLRDNEQFF. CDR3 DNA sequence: TGTGCCAGCAGTCCCCTTCGGGACAATGAGCAGTTCTTC.